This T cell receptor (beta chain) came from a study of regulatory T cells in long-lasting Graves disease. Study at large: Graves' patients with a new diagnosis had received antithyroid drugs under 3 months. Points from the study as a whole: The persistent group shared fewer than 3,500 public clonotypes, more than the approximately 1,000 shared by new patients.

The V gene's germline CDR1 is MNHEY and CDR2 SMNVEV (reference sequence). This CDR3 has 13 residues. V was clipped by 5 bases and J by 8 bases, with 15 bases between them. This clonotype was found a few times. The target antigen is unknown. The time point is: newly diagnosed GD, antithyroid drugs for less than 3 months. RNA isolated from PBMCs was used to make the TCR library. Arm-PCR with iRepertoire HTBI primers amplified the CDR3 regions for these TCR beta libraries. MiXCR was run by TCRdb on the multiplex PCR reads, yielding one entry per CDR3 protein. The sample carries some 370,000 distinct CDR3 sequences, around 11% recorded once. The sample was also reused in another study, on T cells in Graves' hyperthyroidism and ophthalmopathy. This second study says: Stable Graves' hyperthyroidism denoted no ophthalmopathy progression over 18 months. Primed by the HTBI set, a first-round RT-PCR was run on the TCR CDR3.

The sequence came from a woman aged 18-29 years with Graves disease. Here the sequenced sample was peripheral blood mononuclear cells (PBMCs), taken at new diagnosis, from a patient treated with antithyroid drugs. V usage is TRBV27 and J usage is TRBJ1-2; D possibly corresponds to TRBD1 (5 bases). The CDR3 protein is CASSITGGRGYTF. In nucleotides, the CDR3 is TGTGCCAGCAGTATTACAGGTGGGCGCGGCTACACCTTC.